The sequence of this T cell receptor (beta chain) was determined in a study of T-cell memory formation after mild COVID-19. Overall study: TCR clusters mostly belonged to single donors.

CDR1 and CDR2 from the germline V gene are SGHTA and FQGNSA. The CDR3 length is 16 residues. Unmatched junction bases numbered 9, after V lost 6 bases and J lost 5 bases. TCRdb itself ran the 5' RACE reads through MiXCR, one entry per CDR3 protein. The sample consists of approximately 410,000 distinct CDR3 sequences, more than 20% of them appearing once. About this clonotype: What it recognizes is unknown.

Study conclusions and caveats: Second-wave clones reaching peak frequency on day 37 lacked confirmed SARS-CoV-2 specificity. Those CD4+ clones that contracted were mainly in CM and EM (CD8+ ones in EMRA). A balance of CD4 and CD8 characterized clones contracting day 15 to 85, whereas later expanders leaned CD4+.

The receptor was derived from an adult woman who had mild COVID-19 (a few samples of this study predate the infection). Cell type and time point are not known. Material for sequencing was PBMCs or a T cell subset sorted from them (not recorded which). The rearrangement links TRBV7-2 to TRBJ2-3; TRBD2 aligns across 12 bases. As DNA, the CDR3 is TGTGCCAGCAGGACCCCTAGCGGGGGGGTAAGAGATACGCAGTATTTT. It specifies CASRTPSGGVRDTQYF.